The 30 T cell receptor beta chains listed next were all sequenced from one sample in a study of identifying expanded T cells in peripheral blood. Assay used: immunoSEQ multiplex PCR; TCRdb lists only in-frame clones, some missing. The table includes about 97,000 clones, 88% detected once. The sample consisted of blood. The receptors derive from a person aged 18 to 75 in good health.

This chain uses TRBV2 with TRBJ2-2; 7 bases line up with TRBD1. The CDR3 totals 16 residues. Germline-derived CDR1 and CDR2 are SNHLY and FYNNEI. The trim removed 2 bases at V and 0 bases at J, leaving 3 bases unmatched. The CDR3 nucleotides read TGTGCCAGCAGTGAAACCGGGACAGCGAACACCGGGGAGCTGTTTTTT. Translating it yields CASSETGTANTGELFF.

This chain links TRBV18 with TRBJ2-1, with 9 bases aligning to TRBD2. Germline V gene data show CDR1 as KGHSH and CDR2 as LQKENI. Trimming at V came to 3 bases and at J to 4 bases, leaving 4 bases not matched to a gene. The CDR3 consists of 15 residues. Written as DNA, the CDR3 is TGTGCCAGCTCACCGAGCGGGGGGCAGTACAATGAGCAGTTCTTC. Translation: CASSPSGGQYNEQFF.

The V call is TRBV28, the J call TRBJ2-7; TRBD2 agrees at 14 bases. Germline V gene sequence: CDR1 MDHEN, CDR2 SYDVKM. The CDR3 spans 16 residues. V shed 1 base and J 7 bases; nucleotides not matched to a gene: 6. The CDR3 loop is CASSLLGTSGRWEQYF. CDR3 coding DNA: TGTGCCAGCAGTTTATTAGGGACTAGCGGGAGATGGGAGCAGTACTTC. The whole variable domain, remainder taken from reference TRBV28 and TRBJ2-7, is DVKVTQSSRYLVKRTGEKVFLECVQDMDHENMFWYRQDPGLGLRLIYFSYDVKMKEKGDIPEGYSVSREKKERFSLILESASTNQTSMYLCASSLLGTSGRWEQYFGPGTRLTVT.

Worth noting for this clone: At one end, the junction sequence differs from germline, possibly due to a read error. This chain uses TRBV15 with TRBJ1-1; D perhaps matches TRBD1 (6 bases). Looked up from germline, CDR1 is LNHNV and CDR2 is YYDKDF (reference sequence). The CDR3 consists of 14 residues. The CDR3, as DNA: TGTGCCACCAGGAGAGGCCCGGGGGCCACTGAAGCTTTCTTT. Translating gives CATRRGPGATEAFF.

This chain uses TRBV13 with TRBJ2-1, with unresolved D. This CDR3 comprises 15 residues. Per germline, CDR1 PRHDT and CDR2 FYEKMQ (reference sequence). The V end lost 1 base, the J end lost 9 bases, and 16 bases lay between the germline ends. In DNA form, the CDR3 reads TGTGCCAGCAGCTTAGTTTCCTATGCCCTGACTGAGCAGTTCTTC. Amino acid sequence: CASSLVSYALTEQFF. Based on the CDR3 plus reference TRBV13 and TRBJ2-1, the full variable domain is AAGVIQSPRHLIKEKRETATLKCYPIPRHDTVYWYQQGPGQDPQFLISFYEKMQSDKGSIPDRFSAQQFSDYHSELNMSSLELGDSALYFCASSLVSYALTEQFFGPGTRLTVL.

The rearrangement joins TRBV7-2 to TRBJ1-1, with a weak D call TRBD1 (5 bases). The CDR3 is 15 residues long. V dropped 1 base and J dropped 0 bases, with 9 bases sitting between them. Germline CDR1 is SGHTA and CDR2 is FQGNSA. CDR3 residues: CASSLGRGLNTEAFF. DNA of the CDR3: TGTGCCAGCAGCTTAGGACGGGGACTGAACACTGAAGCTTTCTTT.

The gene calls are TRBV28 and TRBJ2-4; 13 bases are shared with TRBD2. CDR3 length equals 20 residues. V was clipped by 1 base and J by 3 bases; unmatched bases: 12. CDR1 and CDR2 (germline): MDHEN, SYDVKM. The CDR3 here is CASSLFPGLAGIHDKNIQYF. In DNA form, the CDR3 reads TGTGCCAGCAGTTTATTCCCGGGACTAGCGGGAATACACGACAAAAACATTCAGTACTTC.

The J gene is TRBJ2-3, the V gene TRBV28; 8 nucleotides align to TRBD1. There are 16 residues in the CDR3. CDR1 and CDR2 (germline): MDHEN, SYDVKM. J lost 3 bases, V lost 6 bases, and 11 bases had no gene match. The CDR3 sequence: CASRPLPGQETDTQYF. The DNA for the CDR3 is TGTGCCAGCAGACCTCTTCCGGGACAGGAAACAGATACGCAGTATTTT.

This chain connects TRBV5-6 to TRBJ2-1; 10 bases are shared with TRBD2. CDR3 length: 15 amino acids. V shed 2 bases and J 9 bases; nucleotides not matched to a gene: 8. Germline CDR1 reads SGHDT; CDR2 reads YYEEEE. The CDR3 bases are TGTGCCAGCAGCTTAGCGGGAGGGCCCTCGGGTGAGCAGTTCTTC. This gives the protein CASSLAGGPSGEQFF.

The gene calls are TRBV7-7 and TRBJ1-4; D perhaps matches TRBD1 (5 bases). Germline loops: CDR1 SSHAT, CDR2 FNYEAQ (reference sequence). The CDR3 has 14 amino acids. The V and J ends lost 1 base and 7 bases respectively, with 10 bases between them. The CDR3 DNA sequence: TGTGCCAGCAGCTTAGTTGCAGGGAGTGAAAAACTGTTTTTT. This gives the protein CASSLVAGSEKLFF.

This chain joins TRBV7-9 and TRBJ2-7; no definite D call. Germline lookup yields CDR1 SEHNR and CDR2 FQNEAQ (reference sequence). Deletions cut 5 bases from V and 5 bases from J, with 10 bases between. This CDR3 spans 12 amino acids. The DNA for the CDR3 is TGTGCCAGCAGCCCCTGGGCAGACGAGCAGTACTTC. It codes for CASSPWADEQYF.

The chain links TRBV18 to TRBJ2-5, with TRBD1 identical over 7 bases. Trimming removed 3 bases from V and 5 bases from J; junction bases left unmatched: 6. This CDR3 contains 14 residues. The germline CDR1 and CDR2 sequences are KGHSH and LQKENI. For the CDR3, the DNA is TGTGCCAGCTCACCTACAGGGGTCCGGGAGACCCAGTACTTC. It translates to CASSPTGVRETQYF.

This sequence joins TRBV30 and TRBJ1-3; a possible D gene is TRBD1 (5 bases). Trimming cost V 0 bases and J 0 bases, with 12 bases left between them. This CDR3 region has 16 residues. Germline CDR1 and CDR2: GTSNPN and SVGIG (reference sequence). The CDR3 loop is CAWSVRGGNSGNTIYF. Here the CDR3 DNA reads TGTGCCTGGAGTGTAAGGGGTGGCAACTCTGGAAACACCATATATTTT.

The rearrangement joins TRBV2 to TRBJ2-4; maybe TRBD1 (6 bases). This CDR3 is 15 amino acids long. Trimming removed 7 bases at V and 8 bases at J, with 21 bases between. From germline, CDR1 is SNHLY and CDR2 FYNNEI. The CDR3 nucleotides are TGTGCCAGCAAAAAGAGCGACTCGAAGGGGGACATTCAGTACTTC. Its translation: CASKKSDSKGDIQYF.

This chain connects TRBV7-2 to TRBJ2-3; TRBD2 might be the D (6 bases). V was cut by 5 bases and J by 11 bases, with 17 bases left in between. The CDR3 is made up of 13 amino acids. From germline, CDR1 is SGHTA and CDR2 FQGNSA. For the CDR3, the DNA is TGTGCCAGCAGCCCTCAAGAGGACGGGGGGCAGTATTTT. This sequence encodes CASSPQEDGGQYF.

V gene TRBV13 combines with J gene TRBJ2-5; weak D call: TRBD1 (6 bases). V was pared by 5 bases and J by 5 bases, with 12 bases between. Germline CDR1 and CDR2: PRHDT and FYEKMQ (reference sequence). This CDR3 contains 13 residues. CDR3 loop: CASSPQGPETQYF. CDR3 bases: TGTGCCAGCAGCCCCCAGGGGCCCGAGACCCAGTACTTC.

The gene calls are TRBV18 and TRBJ2-1; possible D gene TRBD2, 5 bases. This CDR3 is 13 amino acids long. Germline V gene sequence: CDR1 KGHSH, CDR2 LQKENI. V lost 4 bases, J lost 9 bases, and 13 bases lay in between. CDR3 amino acids: CASSRGNPGEQFF. The CDR3 DNA follows: TGTGCCAGCTCACGAGGGAACCCCGGTGAGCAGTTCTTC.

The chain uses TRBV2 and TRBJ1-4; D not certain. The V end was cut by 8 bases, the J end by 5 bases, with 12 bases between. Germline V gives CDR1 SNHLY, CDR2 FYNNEI. The CDR3 is made up of 13 amino acids. CDR3 nucleotide sequence: TGTGCCAGCGTGGGCCAAGGGAATGAAAAACTGTTTTTT. Its translation is CASVGQGNEKLFF.

The chain links TRBV28 to TRBJ2-7; D ambiguous. CDR1 and CDR2 (germline): MDHEN, SYDVKM. This CDR3 has 14 amino acids. Trimming removed 8 bases from V and 6 bases from J, with 20 bases in between. The CDR3: CASGGIQNGLEQYF. The CDR3 DNA is TGTGCCAGCGGTGGGATACAAAACGGCCTCGAGCAGTACTTC.

The rearrangement joins TRBV7-9 to TRBJ2-2, with 9 bases matching TRBD1. The CDR3 covers 15 residues. The germline V gene encodes CDR1 SEHNR and CDR2 FQNEAQ (reference sequence). V trimming: 5 bases; J trimming: 6 bases; junction bases outside the gene matches: 7. Here the CDR3 reads CASSLGQGNPGELFF. The DNA for the CDR3 is TGTGCCAGCAGCCTGGGACAGGGTAATCCCGGGGAGCTGTTTTTT. The complete variable domain, with remaining parts taken from reference TRBV7-9 and TRBJ2-2, reads DTGVSQNPRHKITKRGQNVTFRCDPISEHNRLYWYRQTLGQGPEFLTYFQNEAQLEKSRLLSDRFSAERPKGSFSTLEIQRTEQGDSAMYLCASSLGQGNPGELFFGEGSRLTVL.

The chain uses TRBV7-2 and TRBJ2-5; the D call may be TRBD1 or TRBD2 (5 bases each). The CDR3 loop spans 14 amino acids. In germline, CDR1 is SGHTA, CDR2 FQGNSA. Trimming removed 4 bases from V and 0 bases from J, with 9 bases in between. The chain's CDR3 is CASSSGPNQETQYF. The CDR3 bases are TGTGCCAGCAGCTCGGGGCCCAACCAAGAGACCCAGTACTTC.

The CDR3 here is CASTPSSTDTQYF. CDR3 DNA sequence: TGTGCCAGCACTCCTTCTAGCACAGATACGCAGTATTTT. The rearrangement links TRBV2 to TRBJ2-3; D ambiguous. CDR3 size: 13 residues. Germline V gene data show CDR1 as SNHLY and CDR2 as FYNNEI. With 7 bases removed from V and 0 bases from J, the gap between germline ends came to 8 bases.

The chain couples TRBV10-1 to TRBJ2-1, with TRBD2 as a possible D gene (6 bases). This CDR3 contains 19 residues. Germline lookup yields CDR1 WNHNN and CDR2 SYGVQD (reference sequence). V lost 5 bases and J lost 4, with 27 bases in between. The CDR3 here is CASSLRLVPPRQLYNEQFF. As DNA, the CDR3 is TGCGCCAGCAGTCTTAGACTAGTACCTCCCCGCCAACTTTACAATGAGCAGTTCTTC.

This clone showed up many times. CDR3 residues: CASSATTTYGYTF. The CDR3 DNA is TGTGCCAGCAGTGCCACGACAACCTATGGCTACACCTTC. The rearrangement links TRBV2 to TRBJ1-2; unclear D gene. CDR3 length: 13 amino acids. Germline lookup yields CDR1 SNHLY and CDR2 FYNNEI. Trimming removed 4 bases at V and 4 bases at J, with 10 bases between.

This sequence joins TRBV18 and TRBJ2-4; D not resolved. Germline lookup yields CDR1 KGHSH and CDR2 LQKENI. This CDR3 has 14 residues. Trimming removed 1 base from V and 0 bases from J, with 4 bases in between. CDR3 protein: CASSPRRAKNIQYF. In DNA form, the CDR3 reads TGTGCCAGCTCACCACGGAGAGCCAAAAACATTCAGTACTTC.

V gene TRBV9 combines with J gene TRBJ1-3; 7 bases fit TRBD1. The ends lost 3 bases at V and 2 bases at J; junction bases unmatched: 11. The germline V gene has CDR1 SGDLS and CDR2 YYNGEE. This CDR3 spans 17 amino acids. CDR3 protein: CASSAQLQGRTGNTIYF. For the CDR3, the DNA is TGTGCCAGCAGCGCGCAATTACAGGGGAGGACTGGAAACACCATATATTTT. Full variable domain (outside the CDR3, taken from reference TRBV9 and TRBJ1-3): DSGVTQTPKHLITATGQRVTLRCSPRSGDLSVYWYQQSLDQGLQFLIQYYNGEERAKGNILERFSAQQFPDLHSELNLSSLELGDSALYFCASSAQLQGRTGNTIYFGEGSWLTVV.

This sequence joins TRBV18 and TRBJ2-7; D is unclear. The germline V gene has CDR1 KGHSH and CDR2 LQKENI. The CDR3 has 14 amino acids. The V gene lost 4 bases and the J gene lost 6 bases, with 16 bases spanning the gap. The CDR3: CASSLIVARTEQYF. CDR3 bases: TGTGCCAGCTCACTTATCGTCGCTCGGACCGAGCAGTACTTC. Full variable domain (outside the CDR3, taken from reference TRBV18 and TRBJ2-7): NAGVMQNPRHLVRRRGQEARLRCSPMKGHSHVYWYRQLPEEGLKFMVYLQKENIIDESGMPKERFSAEFPKEGPSILRIQQVVRGDSAAYFCASSLIVARTEQYFGPGTRLTVT.

V usage is TRBV21-1 and J usage is TRBJ1-2. TRBV21-1 is a pseudogene locus. The CDR3 loop spans 14 amino acids. Here the CDR3 reads CASTRGNSNYGYTF. The CDR3 DNA follows: TGTGCCAGCACCCGAGGAAATTCTAACTATGGCTACACCTTC.

V is TRBV11-1 and J is TRBJ1-1; 8 bases are shared with TRBD1. CDR1 is SGHAT, CDR2 FQDESV, per germline (reference sequence). V was clipped by 2 bases and J by 0 bases; unmatched bases: 8. The CDR3 is 17 amino acids. The CDR3 DNA follows: TGTGCCAGCAGCTTATCTGGGACAGGAAACATGAACACTGAAGCTTTCTTT. As protein: CASSLSGTGNMNTEAFF.

The J gene is TRBJ2-7, the V gene TRBV6-6; D is unclear. The CDR3 consists of 13 residues. Germline loops: CDR1 MNHNY, CDR2 SVGAGI (reference sequence). V dropped 2 bases and J dropped 5 bases, with 10 bases sitting between them. CDR3 in amino acids: CASSYRADNEQYF. DNA of the CDR3: TGTGCCAGCAGTTACAGGGCTGATAACGAGCAGTACTTC.